This T cell receptor beta chain was documented in a study of beta chain features in type 1 diabetes. Overall study: In age, gender and cell yields, patients were similar to healthy donors.

Germline V gene lookup returns CDR1 MGHRA and CDR2 YSYEKL. V gave up 1 base and J gave up 6 bases, with 13 bases separating them. The CDR3 sequence is 15 residues long. Of the isolated RNA, all was reverse transcribed, and so the sequenced material was expressed TCRB transcripts. The method was immunoSEQ multiplex PCR; TCRdb's version includes in-frame clones alone and lacks a portion of them. Of about 160,000 clones in the sample, almost 8% were seen once. Whole-study findings and limits: Shorter templates might be favored by PCR, and equally so in patients and in controls. Shorter TCRB CDR3s, moderately but significantly so, were found in Type 1 diabetes patients in all four CD4+ subsets.

This clone was seen a few times. What it binds is unknown. Central memory, naive, regulatory and stem cell-like memory CD4+ cells were sorted by CD45RO/CCR7/CD25/CD127/CD95/CD27. V is TRBV4-1 and J is TRBJ2-1, with a possible D match to TRBD2 (6 bases). This sequence was found in a young man with type 1 diabetes. Input material: central memory CD4+ T cells from blood. CDR3 in DNA: TGCGCCAGCAGCCAAGGCTTACAGGAGGGCAATGAGCAGTTCTTC. It translates to CASSQGLQEGNEQFF.